This paragraph covers one T cell receptor beta chain sequence. Its antigen remains unknown. V lost 4 bases to trimming and J lost 3 bases, with 16 bases between them. The CDR3 spans 16 residues. The germline V gene encodes CDR1 SGDLS and CDR2 YYNGEE. These data belong to a study of cytomegalovirus exposure and HLA in healthy donors. On the study more broadly: Out of about 190 million T cells, an earlier analysis found some 110 million unique TCR beta sequences in total. Study conclusions and caveats: Earlier findings revealed that most TCR beta V segments proved productive either about 87% or about 30% of the time.

PCR used 60 Vbeta primers and 13 Jbeta primers. Some clones are missing from TCRdb's copy, which holds only in-frame ones; the method was immunoSEQ multiplex PCR. The sample yields over 70,000 clones, 78% seen once. This chain uses TRBV9 with TRBJ1-4; D ambiguous. The source of this sequence is a male donor in good health and CMV-seropositive. Specimen: PBMCs. The CDR3 spells CASSPRTLAANEKLFF. The CDR3 nucleotides are TGTGCCAGCAGCCCTCGCACACTTGCGGCTAATGAAAAACTGTTTTTT.